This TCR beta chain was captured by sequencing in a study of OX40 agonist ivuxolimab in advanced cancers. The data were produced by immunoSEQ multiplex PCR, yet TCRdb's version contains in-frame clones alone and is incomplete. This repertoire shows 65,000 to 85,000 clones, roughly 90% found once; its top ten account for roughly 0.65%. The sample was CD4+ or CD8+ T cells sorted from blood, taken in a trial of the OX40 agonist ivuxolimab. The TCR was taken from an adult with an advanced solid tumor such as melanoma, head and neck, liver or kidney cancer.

The CDR3 DNA is TGTGCCAGTAGTTGGGGGGCCACAGATACGCAGTATTTT. Translating it yields CASSWGATDTQYF. J is TRBJ2-3 and V is TRBV19; the D call may be TRBD1 or TRBD2 (6 bases each). The CDR3 loop spans 13 amino acids. Per the germline V gene, CDR1 is LNHDA and CDR2 is SQIVND (reference sequence). Trimming took 5 bases from V and 2 from J, leaving 8 bases between them.